Listed below are T cell receptor beta chains from one sample, sequenced in a study of regulatory T cells in long-lasting Graves disease. TCRdb re-derived calls from the multiplex PCR reads in MiXCR, one entry per CDR3 protein. Among 510,000 or so distinct CDR3 sequences listed, around 13% were seen once. The same sample was also used in a study of T cells in Graves' hyperthyroidism and ophthalmopathy.

The sequencing here drew on peripheral blood mononuclear cells (PBMCs), taken at new diagnosis, from a patient treated with antithyroid drugs. The source of these receptors is a young woman with Graves disease. CDR3s include the opening cysteine and the closing phenylalanine or tryptophan. The D gene is left open where the match is weak. Only part of the rows carry a size: once, few, many, or a class if the clone is expanded.

size	D	length	V	J	DNA	CDR3
many	TRBD2	15	TRBV30	TRBJ2-3	TGTGCCTGGAGTCTATTACAAGCGGGGGGTAATACGCAGTATTTT	CAWSLLQAGGNTQYF
many	TRBD1	13	TRBV6-1	TRBJ2-7	TGTGCCAGCAGTAGACAGGGGTACTACGAGCAGTACTTC	CASSRQGYYEQYF
-	TRBD1	13	TRBV20-1	TRBJ1-6	TGCAGTGCCATACAGGGGGGGAATTCACCCCTCCACTTT	CSAIQGGNSPLHF
many	-	15	TRBV7-9	TRBJ1-4	TGTGCCAGCCTGGGAGGGGCGGCAACTAATGAAAAACTGTTTTTT	CASLGGAATNEKLFF
-	-	14	TRBV6-5	TRBJ1-4	TGTGCCAGCAGTTCCGGGGGCTGGAGTGAAAAACTGTTTTTT	CASSSGGWSEKLFF
-	TRBD2	16	TRBV20-1	TRBJ2-1	TGCAGTGCTAGAGATCCTGTAGCGGGAGCTACGAATGAGCAGTTCTTC	CSARDPVAGATNEQFF
many	-	15	TRBV2	TRBJ2-5	TGTGCCAGCACGGGGGACGGGGGGCTCGTAAAGACCCAGTACTTC	CASTGDGGLVKTQYF
many	-	14	TRBV2	TRBJ1-3	TGTGCCAGCACCGGGGGGGCGGCGGGAAACACCATATATTTT	CASTGGAAGNTIYF
-	TRBD1	12	TRBV29-1	TRBJ1-2	TGCAGCGCCGGGGCAGGGGGTGGCGGCTACACCTTC	CSAGAGGGGYTF
-	-	13	TRBV6-9	TRBJ2-2	TGTGCCAGCAGTTCCCATAGCGCCGGGGAGCTGTTTTTT	CASSSHSAGELFF
-	TRBD1	17	TRBV20-1	TRBJ1-4	TGCAGTGCTAGAGAACAGGGGAAGGGGCAAACTAATGAAAAACTGTTTTTT	CSAREQGKGQTNEKLFF
many	-	18	TRBV5-1	TRBJ2-2	TGCGCCAGCAGCTTGGCCGGTCCCACAGTGTTGGGAACCGGGGAGCTGTTTTTT	CASSLAGPTVLGTGELFF
many	TRBD2	16	TRBV15	TRBJ2-3	TGTGCCACCACCCTTACTAGCGGGAGTGGTGCAGATACGCAGTATTTT	CATTLTSGSGADTQYF
few	TRBD1	14	TRBV28	TRBJ1-3	TGTGCCAGCAGTCCAGGGGGCGGAGGAAACACCATATATTTT	CASSPGGGGNTIYF
-	-	15	TRBV5-1	TRBJ1-4	TGCGCCAGCAGCTTGGGTGGGGACGGAACTGAAAAACTGTTTTTT	CASSLGGDGTEKLFF
few	-	14	TRBV6-2/TRBV6-3	TRBJ1-5	TGTGCCAGCAGTTATTCGTCAGACAATCAGCCCCAGCATTTT	CASSYSSDNQPQHF
few	TRBD2	16	TRBV7-2	TRBJ2-2	TGTGCCAGCAGCTTACTGGGAGGGCCTAGCACCGGGGAGCTGTTTTTT	CASSLLGGPSTGELFF
many	-	14	TRBV28	TRBJ1-1	TGTGCCAGCAGTTCTTGGGGAACGAACACTGAAGCTTTCTTT	CASSSWGTNTEAFF
-	TRBD2	16	TRBV30	TRBJ2-1	TGTGCCTGGAAATCCCGCCGAGCGGGAGGGTTGAATGAGCAGTTCTTC	CAWKSRRAGGLNEQFF
few	-	15	TRBV7-8	TRBJ2-3	TGTGCCAGCAGCTCCTGGACACACCACTGGGGTACGCAGTATTTT	CASSSWTHHWGTQYF
many	-	20	TRBV11-3	TRBJ2-1	TGTGCCAGCAGCCCTAGAGGTCACTCCATCGGGAGCAGGGGCCCCAATGAGCAGTTCTTC	CASSPRGHSIGSRGPNEQFF
-	-	14	TRBV16	TRBJ2-1	TGTGCCAGCAGCCATTTTGAGGGGAGCAATGAGCAGTTCTTC	CASSHFEGSNEQFF
few	-	15	TRBV15	TRBJ1-5	TGTGCCACCAGCAGAGGGACAACTGGCAATCAGCCCCAGCATTTT	CATSRGTTGNQPQHF
many	-	14	TRBV20-1	TRBJ2-7	TGCAGTGCAGGGGGTCAGCGGGCCTCCTACGAGCAGTACTTC	CSAGGQRASYEQYF
many	-	13	TRBV12-3/TRBV12-4	TRBJ1-6	TGTGCCAGCAGTCTCAGAGTTAATTCACCCCTCCACTTT	CASSLRVNSPLHF
many	-	14	TRBV30	TRBJ2-1	TGTGCCTGGAGTAAGCCCAGCTCCTACAATGAGCAGTTCTTC	CAWSKPSSYNEQFF
many	TRBD2	17	TRBV5-1	TRBJ2-7	TGCGCCAGCAGCTTGGTACTAGCGGGAGGGCCCTCCTACGAGCAGTACTTC	CASSLVLAGGPSYEQYF
few	-	17	TRBV6-2/TRBV6-3	TRBJ2-7	TGTGCCAGCAGTTACTTGCCCGGGACACAGAATATCTACGAGCAGTACTTC	CASSYLPGTQNIYEQYF
many	-	14	TRBV5-1	TRBJ1-1	TGCGCCAGCACCTGGGGCCGGGGGGACACTGAAGCTTTCTTT	CASTWGRGDTEAFF
many	TRBD1	14	TRBV10-3	TRBJ1-6	TGTGCCATCAGATCGGACAGGGTAATTTCACCCCTCCACTTT	CAIRSDRVISPLHF
few	-	13	TRBV2	TRBJ1-1	TGTGCCAGCTCGGGGGCGGGGAACACTGAAGCTTTCTTT	CASSGAGNTEAFF
many	TRBD1	16	TRBV28	TRBJ1-6	TGTGCCAGCAGTCGACAGGGGGCCTCCTTAAATTCACCCCTCCACTTT	CASSRQGASLNSPLHF